The T cell receptor beta chain under discussion was sequenced for a study of vaccination and CD4 T cells after COVID-19. Study results and caveats: Looking at convalescent patients, a median approximately 86% of reactive clones were present only post-vaccination.

The assay that was used to sequence DNA from cultured CD4+ T cells was the Oncomine TCR Beta short-read assay. TCRdb passed the PCR reads through MiXCR, listing each CDR3 protein once. The table shows about 25,000 distinct CDR3 sequences, with 49% occurring only once. Details on this clonotype: Its antigen remains unidentified.

V lost 1 base and J 3 bases, leaving 7 bases between the germline ends. This CDR3 contains 14 residues. Looked up from germline, CDR1 is LNHDA and CDR2 is SQIVND (reference sequence). Treatment here: approximately nine-day PBMC culture with coronavirus spike peptide pools or control peptides (ViraFEST assay). For ViraFEST, peptide pools expanded antigen-specific T cells, after which the TCRs were sequenced. Sequences were obtained from CD4+ T cells from blood, cultured in vitro. The J gene is TRBJ1-5, the V gene TRBV19, with unresolved D. The receptor's source is a human donor who had recovered from COVID-19. The CDR3: CASSIVSHNQPQHF. The DNA for the CDR3 is TGTGCCAGTAGTATAGTCAGTCACAATCAGCCCCAGCATTTT.